This T cell receptor beta chain originates from a study of vaccination and CD4 T cells after COVID-19. Study-level background: There were two doses of either BNT162b2 or mRNA-1273 vaccine given to participants. The study drew post-COVID samples a median about 100 days after diagnosis (range 35 to 161).

Treatment described: approximately 10-day PBMC culture with coronavirus spike peptide pools or control peptides (ViraFEST assay). Every well contained approximately 2 million PBMCs, which were grown with approximately 9.6 IU/ml IL-2 and 8.5 to 10 ug/ml peptide pools. This clonotype turned up a few times. Its antigen is not known. An Oncomine TCR Beta short-read assay was used to sequence the DNA from cultured CD4+ T cells. TCRdb called the PCR reads again in MiXCR, with one record for every CDR3 protein. The sample lists about 13,000 distinct CDR3 sequences, under 55% occurring once. Looked up from germline, CDR1 is DFQATT and CDR2 is SNEGSKA (reference sequence). The CDR3 is made up of 15 amino acids. Trimming cost V 5 bases and J 5 bases; bases outside gene matches: 11. Findings and caveats of the study: The rise in median SARS-CoV-2-reactive clonotypes, from approximately 21 to 40, was not significant.

V gene TRBV20-1 combines with J gene TRBJ1-5, with 8 bases that match TRBD1. This TCR was sampled from a human donor who had recovered from COVID-19. Sample: CD4+ T cells from blood, cultured in vitro. CDR3 protein: CSAGSLTGAHQPQHF. CDR3 nucleotide sequence: TGCAGTGCTGGAAGTTTGACAGGGGCCCATCAGCCCCAGCATTTT.